This T cell receptor (beta chain) was profiled in a study of cytomegalovirus exposure and HLA in healthy donors. Study context: An early data release held tens of millions of unique TCRs from HLA-typed donors. Findings and limits, study-wide: Diagnosis of cytomegalovirus status made by the classifier reportedly showed high specificity and sensitivity. It was reported that TCR beta sequences correctly inferred the HLA-A and HLA-B alleles for most subjects.

Comments on this clone: What it binds is not known.

CDR1 and CDR2 from the germline V gene are KGHSH and LQKENI. Unmatched junction bases numbered 10, after V lost 6 bases and J lost 6 bases. CDR3 size: 15 residues. The primer mix had 60 Vbeta and 13 Jbeta primers. The method was immunoSEQ multiplex PCR; TCRdb's version includes in-frame clones alone and lacks a portion of them. The table lists approximately 160,000 clones, around 80% of them singletons. The receptor was derived from a woman aged 40 to 50 in good health and CMV-seronegative. The material sequenced was PBMCs. V and J are TRBV18 and TRBJ2-2; 7 bases map to TRBD1. DNA for the CDR3: TGTGCCAGCTCTCTTGGACAGGCCAACGCCGGGGAGCTGTTTTTT. It encodes CASSLGQANAGELFF.